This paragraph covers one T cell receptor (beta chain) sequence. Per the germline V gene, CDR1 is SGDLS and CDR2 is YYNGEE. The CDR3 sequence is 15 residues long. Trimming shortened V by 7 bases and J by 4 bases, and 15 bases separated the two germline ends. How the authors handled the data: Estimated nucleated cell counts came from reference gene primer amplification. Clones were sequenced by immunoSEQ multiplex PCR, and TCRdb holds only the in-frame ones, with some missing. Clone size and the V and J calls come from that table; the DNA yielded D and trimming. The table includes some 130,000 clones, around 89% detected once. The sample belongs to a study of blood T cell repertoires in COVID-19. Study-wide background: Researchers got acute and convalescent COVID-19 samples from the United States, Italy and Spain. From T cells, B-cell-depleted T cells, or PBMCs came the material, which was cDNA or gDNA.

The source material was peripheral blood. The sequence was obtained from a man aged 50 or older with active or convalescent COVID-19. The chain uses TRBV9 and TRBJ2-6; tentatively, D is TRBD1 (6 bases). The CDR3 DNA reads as TGTGCCAGCCAATTACCAGGGGACGGGGCCAACGTCCTGACTTTC. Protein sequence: CASQLPGDGANVLTF. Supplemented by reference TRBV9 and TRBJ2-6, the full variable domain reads DSGVTQTPKHLITATGQRVTLRCSPRSGDLSVYWYQQSLDQGLQFLIQYYNGEERAKGNILERFSAQQFPDLHSELNLSSLELGDSALYFCASQLPGDGANVLTFGAGSRLTVL.